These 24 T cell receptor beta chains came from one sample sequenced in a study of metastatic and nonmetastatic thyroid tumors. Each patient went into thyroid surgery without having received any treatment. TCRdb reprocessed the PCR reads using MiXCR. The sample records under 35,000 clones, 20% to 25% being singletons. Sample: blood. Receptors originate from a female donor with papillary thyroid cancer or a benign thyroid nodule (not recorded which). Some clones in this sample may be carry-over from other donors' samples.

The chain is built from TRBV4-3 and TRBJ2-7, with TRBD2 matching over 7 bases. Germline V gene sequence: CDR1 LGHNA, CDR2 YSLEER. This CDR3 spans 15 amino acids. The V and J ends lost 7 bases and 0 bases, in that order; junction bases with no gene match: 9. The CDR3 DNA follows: TGCGCCAGCATCCCCGCCCGGGGGGTCTCCTACGAGCAGTACTTC. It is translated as CASIPARGVSYEQYF.

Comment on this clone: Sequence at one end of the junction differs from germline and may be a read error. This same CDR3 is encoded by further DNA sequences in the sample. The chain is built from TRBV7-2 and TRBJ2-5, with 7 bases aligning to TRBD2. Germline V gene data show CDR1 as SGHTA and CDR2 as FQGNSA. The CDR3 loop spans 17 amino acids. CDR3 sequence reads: CASSLASSGGSRETQYF. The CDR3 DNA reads TGTGCCAGCAGCTTAGCCTCCTCGGGCGGGAGTAGGGAGACACAGTACTTC.

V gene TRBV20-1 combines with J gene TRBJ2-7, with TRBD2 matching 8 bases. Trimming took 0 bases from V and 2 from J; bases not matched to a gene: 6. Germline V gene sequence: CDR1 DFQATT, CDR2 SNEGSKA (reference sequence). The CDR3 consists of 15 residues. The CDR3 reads CSAREIAGPTYEQYF. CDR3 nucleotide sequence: TGCAGTGCTAGAGAAATAGCGGGGCCGACCTACGAGCAGTACTTC.

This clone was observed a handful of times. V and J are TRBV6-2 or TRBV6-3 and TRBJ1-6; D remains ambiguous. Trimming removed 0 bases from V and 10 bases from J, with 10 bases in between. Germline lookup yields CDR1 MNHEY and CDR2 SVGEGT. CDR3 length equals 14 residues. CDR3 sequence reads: CASSYSKEGSPLHF. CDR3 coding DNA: TGTGCCAGCAGTTACTCGAAAGAAGGGTCACCCCTCCACTTT.

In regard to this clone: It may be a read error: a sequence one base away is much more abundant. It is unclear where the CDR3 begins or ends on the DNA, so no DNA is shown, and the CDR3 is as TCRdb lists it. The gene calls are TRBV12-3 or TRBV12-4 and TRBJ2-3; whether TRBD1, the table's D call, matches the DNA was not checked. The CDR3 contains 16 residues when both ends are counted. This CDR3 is CASSTSAVQGTDTQYF.

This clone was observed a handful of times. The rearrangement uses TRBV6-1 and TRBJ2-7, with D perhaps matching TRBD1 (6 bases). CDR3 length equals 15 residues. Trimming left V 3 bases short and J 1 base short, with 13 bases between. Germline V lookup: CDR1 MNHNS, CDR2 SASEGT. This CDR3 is CASSERVTGSYEQYF. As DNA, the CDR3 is TGTGCCAGCAGTGAGCGGGTCACAGGGTCCTACGAGCAGTACTTC.

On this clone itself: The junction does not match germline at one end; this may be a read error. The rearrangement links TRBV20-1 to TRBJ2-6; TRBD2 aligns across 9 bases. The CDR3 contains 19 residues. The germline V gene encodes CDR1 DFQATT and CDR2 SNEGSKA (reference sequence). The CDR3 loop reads CSAREVTRGRVSGANLLTF. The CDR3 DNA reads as TGCAGTGCTAGAGAAGTAACTCGCGGGAGGGTCTCTGGGGCCAACCTCCTGACTTTC.

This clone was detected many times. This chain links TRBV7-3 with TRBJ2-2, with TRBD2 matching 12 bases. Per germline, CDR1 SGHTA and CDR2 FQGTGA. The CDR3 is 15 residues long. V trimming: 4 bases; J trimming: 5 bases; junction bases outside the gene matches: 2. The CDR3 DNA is TGTGCCAGCAGCTCTCTAGCGGGAGGGACCGGGGAGCTGTTTTTT. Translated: CASSSLAGGTGELFF.

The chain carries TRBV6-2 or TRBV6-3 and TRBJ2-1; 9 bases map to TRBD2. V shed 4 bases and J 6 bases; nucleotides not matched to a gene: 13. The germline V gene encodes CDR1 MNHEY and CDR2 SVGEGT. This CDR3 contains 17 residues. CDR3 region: CASSCGLSGRTVNEQFF. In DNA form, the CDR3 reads TGTGCCAGCAGTTGTGGTCTAAGCGGGAGGACAGTCAATGAGCAGTTCTTC.

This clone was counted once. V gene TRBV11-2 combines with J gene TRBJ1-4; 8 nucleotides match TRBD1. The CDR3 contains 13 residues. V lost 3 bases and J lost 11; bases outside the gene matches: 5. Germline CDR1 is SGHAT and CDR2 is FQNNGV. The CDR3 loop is CASSFTTGGKLFF. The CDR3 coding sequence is TGTGCCAGCAGCTTTACAACAGGGGGGAAACTGTTTTTT.

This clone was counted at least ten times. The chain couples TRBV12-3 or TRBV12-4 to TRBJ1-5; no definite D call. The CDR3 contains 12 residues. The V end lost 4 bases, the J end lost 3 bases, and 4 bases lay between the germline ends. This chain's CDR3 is CASSYDNQPQHF. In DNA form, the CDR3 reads TGTGCCAGCAGTTACGACAATCAGCCCCAGCATTTT.

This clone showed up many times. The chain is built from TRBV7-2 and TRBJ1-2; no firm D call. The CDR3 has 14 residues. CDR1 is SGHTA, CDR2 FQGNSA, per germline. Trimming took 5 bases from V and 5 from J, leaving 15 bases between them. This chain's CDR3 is CASSPSLGSYGYTF. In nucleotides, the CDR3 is TGTGCCAGCAGCCCCTCCCTAGGATCTTATGGCTACACCTTC. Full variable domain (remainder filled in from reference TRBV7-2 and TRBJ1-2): GAGVSQSPSNKVTEKGKDVELRCDPISGHTALYWYRQSLGQGLEFLIYFQGNSAPDKSGLPSDRFSAERTGGSVSTLTIQRTQQEDSAVYLCASSPSLGSYGYTFGSGTRLTVV.

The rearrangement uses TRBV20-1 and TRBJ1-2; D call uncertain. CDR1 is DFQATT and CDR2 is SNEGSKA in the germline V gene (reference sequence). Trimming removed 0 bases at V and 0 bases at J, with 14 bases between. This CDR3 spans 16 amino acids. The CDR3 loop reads CSARDPDTYTNYGYTF. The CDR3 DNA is TGCAGTGCTAGAGATCCCGACACGTATACTAACTATGGCTACACCTTC.

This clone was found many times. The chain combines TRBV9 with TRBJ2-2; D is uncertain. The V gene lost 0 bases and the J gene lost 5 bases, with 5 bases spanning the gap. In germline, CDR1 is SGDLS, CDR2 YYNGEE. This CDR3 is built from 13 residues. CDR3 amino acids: CASSVAGTGELFF. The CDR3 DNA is TGTGCCAGCAGCGTAGCTGGGACCGGGGAGCTGTTTTTT.

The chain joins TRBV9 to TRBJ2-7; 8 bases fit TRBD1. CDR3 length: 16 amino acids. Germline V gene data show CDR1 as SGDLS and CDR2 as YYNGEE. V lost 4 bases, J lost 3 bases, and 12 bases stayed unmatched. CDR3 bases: TGTGCCAGCAGCCCAAGAGCCGGGACAGGCTACTACGAGCAGTACTTC. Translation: CASSPRAGTGYYEQYF.

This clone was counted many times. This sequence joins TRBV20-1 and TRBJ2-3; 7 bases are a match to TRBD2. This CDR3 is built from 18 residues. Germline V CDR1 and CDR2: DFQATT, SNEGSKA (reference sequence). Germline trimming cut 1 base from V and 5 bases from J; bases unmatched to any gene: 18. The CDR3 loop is CSARAAVGGGRAKDTQYF. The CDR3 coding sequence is TGCAGTGCTAGAGCCGCGGTCGGTGGGGGGAGGGCCAAAGATACGCAGTATTTT.

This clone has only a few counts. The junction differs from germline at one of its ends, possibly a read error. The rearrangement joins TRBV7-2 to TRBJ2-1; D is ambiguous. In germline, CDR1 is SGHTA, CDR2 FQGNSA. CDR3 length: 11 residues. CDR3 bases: TGTGCCAACAGCGTCGGTACTGAGCAGTTCTTC. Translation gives CANSVGTEQFF.

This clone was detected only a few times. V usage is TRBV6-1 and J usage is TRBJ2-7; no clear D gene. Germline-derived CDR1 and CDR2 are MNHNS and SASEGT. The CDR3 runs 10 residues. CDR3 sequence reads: CASSETRVFV. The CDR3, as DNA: TGTGCCAGCAGTGAAACAAGGGTATTTGTG.

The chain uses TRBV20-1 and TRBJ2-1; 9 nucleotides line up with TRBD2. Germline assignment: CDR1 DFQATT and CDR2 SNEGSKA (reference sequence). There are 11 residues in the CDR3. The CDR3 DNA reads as TGCATGGGGACTAGCTTCAATGAGCAGTTCTTC. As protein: CMGTSFNEQFF.

CDR3 DNA: TGTGCCACCAGCAGAGACGACTGGGGAAATATGGTATTTTACGAGCAGTACTTC. Protein: CATSRDDWGNMVFYEQYF. The genes are TRBV15 and TRBJ2-7; no definite D call. The CDR3 length is 18 residues. Germline CDR1 LNHNV, CDR2 YYDKDF (reference sequence). The germline V and J ends were trimmed by 0 bases and 4 bases, with 22 bases remaining between them.

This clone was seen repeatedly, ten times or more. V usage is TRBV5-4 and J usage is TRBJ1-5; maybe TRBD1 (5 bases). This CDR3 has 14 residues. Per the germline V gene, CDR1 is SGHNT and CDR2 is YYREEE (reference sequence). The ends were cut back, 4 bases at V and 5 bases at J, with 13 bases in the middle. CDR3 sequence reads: CASSRGLGDQPQHF. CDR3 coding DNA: TGTGCCAGCAGCCGGGGACTAGGGGATCAGCCCCAGCATTTT.

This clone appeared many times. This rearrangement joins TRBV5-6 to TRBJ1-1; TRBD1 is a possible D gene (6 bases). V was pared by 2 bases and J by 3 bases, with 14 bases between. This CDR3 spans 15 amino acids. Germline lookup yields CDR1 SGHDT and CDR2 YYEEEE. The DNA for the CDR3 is TGTGCCAGCAGCTTTAGGGGGGCGCAGTACACTGAAGCTTTCTTT. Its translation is CASSFRGAQYTEAFF.

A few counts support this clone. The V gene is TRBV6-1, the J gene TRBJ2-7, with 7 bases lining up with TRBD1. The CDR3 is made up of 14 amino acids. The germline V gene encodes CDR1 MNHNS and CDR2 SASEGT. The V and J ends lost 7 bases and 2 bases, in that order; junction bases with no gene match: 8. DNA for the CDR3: TGTGCCAGCATCCCAGACAGGGTACCCTACGAGCAGTACTTC. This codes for CASIPDRVPYEQYF.

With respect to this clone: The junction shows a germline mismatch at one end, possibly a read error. CDR3 coding DNA: TGTGCCAGCGGTGACTCGACCGCGACATTAAATTCACCCCTCCACTTT. Translated: CASGDSTATLNSPLHF. The genes are TRBV6-4 and TRBJ1-6; D is unresolved. This CDR3 is built from 16 residues. CDR1 and CDR2 from the germline V gene are MRHNA and SNTAGT.